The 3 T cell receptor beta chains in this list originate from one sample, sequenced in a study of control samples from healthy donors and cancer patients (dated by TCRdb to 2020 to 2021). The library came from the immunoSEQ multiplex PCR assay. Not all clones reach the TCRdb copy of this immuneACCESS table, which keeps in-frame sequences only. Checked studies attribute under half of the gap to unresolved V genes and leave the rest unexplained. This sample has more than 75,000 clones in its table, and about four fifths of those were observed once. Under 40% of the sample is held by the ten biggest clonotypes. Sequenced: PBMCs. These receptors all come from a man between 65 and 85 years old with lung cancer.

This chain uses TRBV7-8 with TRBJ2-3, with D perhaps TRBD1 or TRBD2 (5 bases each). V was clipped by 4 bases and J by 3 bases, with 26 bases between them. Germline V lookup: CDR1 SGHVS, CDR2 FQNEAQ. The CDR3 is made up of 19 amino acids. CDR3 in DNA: TGTGCCAGCAGCTCAACCCGGCCCGGGACGCTAAGCGGAACAGATACGCAGTATTTT. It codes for CASSSTRPGTLSGTDTQYF.

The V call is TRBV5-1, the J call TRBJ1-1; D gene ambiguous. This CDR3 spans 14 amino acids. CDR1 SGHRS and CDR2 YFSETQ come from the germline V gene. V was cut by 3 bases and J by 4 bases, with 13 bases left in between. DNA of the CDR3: TGCGCCAGCAGCTGGGAGAGTGGGGTCACTGAAGCTTTCTTT. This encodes CASSWESGVTEAFF.

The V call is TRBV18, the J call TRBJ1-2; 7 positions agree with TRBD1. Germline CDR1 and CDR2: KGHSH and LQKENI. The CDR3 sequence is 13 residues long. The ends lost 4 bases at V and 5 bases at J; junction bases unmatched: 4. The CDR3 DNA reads TGTGCCAGCTCACGGACAGGCCTTTATGGCTACACCTTC. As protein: CASSRTGLYGYTF.